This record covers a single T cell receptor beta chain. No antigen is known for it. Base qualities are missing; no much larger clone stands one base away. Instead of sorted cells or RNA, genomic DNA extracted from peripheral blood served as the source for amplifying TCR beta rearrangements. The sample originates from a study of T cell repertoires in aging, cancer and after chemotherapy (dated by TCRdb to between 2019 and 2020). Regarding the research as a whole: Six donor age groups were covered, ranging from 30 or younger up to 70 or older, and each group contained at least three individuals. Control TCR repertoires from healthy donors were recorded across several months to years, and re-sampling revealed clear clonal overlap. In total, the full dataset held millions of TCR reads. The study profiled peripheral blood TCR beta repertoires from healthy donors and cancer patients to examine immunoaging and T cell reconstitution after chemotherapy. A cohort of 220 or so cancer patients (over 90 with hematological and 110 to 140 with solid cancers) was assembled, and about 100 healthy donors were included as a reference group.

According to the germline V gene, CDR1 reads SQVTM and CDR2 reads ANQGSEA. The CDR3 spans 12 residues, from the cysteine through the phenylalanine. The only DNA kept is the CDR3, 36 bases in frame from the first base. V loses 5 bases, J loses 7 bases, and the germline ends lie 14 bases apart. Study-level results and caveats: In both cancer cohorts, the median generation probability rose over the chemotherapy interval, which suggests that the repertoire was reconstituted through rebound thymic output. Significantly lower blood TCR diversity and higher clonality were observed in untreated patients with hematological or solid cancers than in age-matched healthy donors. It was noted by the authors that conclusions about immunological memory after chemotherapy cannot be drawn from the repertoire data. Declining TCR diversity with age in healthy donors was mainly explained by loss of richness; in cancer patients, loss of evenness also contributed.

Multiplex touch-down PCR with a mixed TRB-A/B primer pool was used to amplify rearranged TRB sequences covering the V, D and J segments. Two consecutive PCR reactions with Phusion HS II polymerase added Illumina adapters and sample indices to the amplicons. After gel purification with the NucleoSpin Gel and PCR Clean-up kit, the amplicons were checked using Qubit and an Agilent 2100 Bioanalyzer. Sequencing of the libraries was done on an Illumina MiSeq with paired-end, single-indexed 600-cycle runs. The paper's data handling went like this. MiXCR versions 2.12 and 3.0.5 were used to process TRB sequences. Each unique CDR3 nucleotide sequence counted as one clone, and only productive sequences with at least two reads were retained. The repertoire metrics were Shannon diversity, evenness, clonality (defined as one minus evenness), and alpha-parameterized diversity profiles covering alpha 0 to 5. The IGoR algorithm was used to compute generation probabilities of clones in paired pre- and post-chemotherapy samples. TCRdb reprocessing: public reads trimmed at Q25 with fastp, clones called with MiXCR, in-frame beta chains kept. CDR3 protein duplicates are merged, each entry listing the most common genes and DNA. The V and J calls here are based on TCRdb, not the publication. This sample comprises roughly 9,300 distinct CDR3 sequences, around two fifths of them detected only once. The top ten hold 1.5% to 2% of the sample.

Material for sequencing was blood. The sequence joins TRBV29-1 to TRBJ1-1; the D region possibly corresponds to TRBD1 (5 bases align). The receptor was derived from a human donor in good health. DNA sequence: TGCAGCGTTATAATACGGGGGGATGAAGCTTTCTTT. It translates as CSVIIRGDEAFF.